The subject of this entry is one T cell receptor beta chain. Antigen specificity is unknown. The CDR3 length is 13 residues. Between the trimmed V and J ends, which lost 4 bases and 10 bases, there was a span of 14 bases. Ahead of sequencing, the ViraFEST assay grew antigen-specific CD4+ T cells using viral peptide pools. With roughly 9 days of culture completed, CD4+ T cells were isolated. The sample originates from a study of vaccination effects on CD4 cells after COVID-19. Regarding the study as a whole: Long after vaccination, the clones induced by infection and by vaccine shrank markedly in size. A shortage of convalescent patients and an absence of early post-infection timepoints characterized the study.

The data were produced by immunoSEQ multiplex PCR, yet TCRdb's version contains in-frame clones alone and is incomplete. The table includes some 59,000 clones, roughly 76% detected once. This chain connects TRBV12-3 or TRBV12-4 to TRBJ2-1; D gene ambiguous. This receptor was obtained from a human donor who received a COVID-19 vaccine. Sequencing was performed on CD4+ T cells from PBMCs cultured with HCoV-229E spike peptides, taken before COVID-19 vaccination. The CDR3 reads CASSSELYVEQFF. In DNA form, the CDR3 reads TGTGCCAGCAGTTCCGAACTATATGTGGAGCAGTTCTTC.